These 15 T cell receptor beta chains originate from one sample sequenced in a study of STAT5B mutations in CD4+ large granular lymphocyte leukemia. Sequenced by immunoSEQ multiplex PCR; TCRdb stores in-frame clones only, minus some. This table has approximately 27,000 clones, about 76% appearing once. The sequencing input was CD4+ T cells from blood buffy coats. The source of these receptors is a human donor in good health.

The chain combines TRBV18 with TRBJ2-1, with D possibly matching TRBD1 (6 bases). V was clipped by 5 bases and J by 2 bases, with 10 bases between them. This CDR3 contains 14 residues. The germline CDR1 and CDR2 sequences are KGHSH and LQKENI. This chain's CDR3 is CASSSGAAYNEQFF. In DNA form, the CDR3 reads TGTGCCAGCTCATCAGGGGCCGCCTACAATGAGCAGTTCTTC.

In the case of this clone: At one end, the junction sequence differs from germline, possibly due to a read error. CDR3 protein: CASRASGSSHEQYF. The DNA for the CDR3 is TGTGCCAGCAGAGCTAGCGGGAGCTCCCACGAGCAGTACTTC. This sequence joins TRBV6-5 and TRBJ2-7; 10 nucleotides agree with TRBD2. The CDR3 is 14 amino acids. Germline V gives CDR1 MNHEY, CDR2 SVGAGI.

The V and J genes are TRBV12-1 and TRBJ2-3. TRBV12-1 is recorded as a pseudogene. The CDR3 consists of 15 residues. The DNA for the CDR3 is TGTGCCAGCAGCTTTTGCCTGGGACCCACAGATACGCAGTATTTT. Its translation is CASSFCLGPTDTQYF.

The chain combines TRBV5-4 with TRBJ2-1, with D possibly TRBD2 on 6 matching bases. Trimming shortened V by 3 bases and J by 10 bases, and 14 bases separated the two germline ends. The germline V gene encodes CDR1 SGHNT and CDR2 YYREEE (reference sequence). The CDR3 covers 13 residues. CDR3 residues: CASSWPGLGEQFF. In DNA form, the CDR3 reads TGTGCCAGCAGCTGGCCGGGACTCGGCGAGCAGTTCTTC.

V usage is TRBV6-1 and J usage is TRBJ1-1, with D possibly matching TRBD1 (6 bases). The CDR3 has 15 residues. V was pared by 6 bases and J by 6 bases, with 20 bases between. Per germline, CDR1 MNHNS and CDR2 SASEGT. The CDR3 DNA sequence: TGTGCCAGCAGGGCAAGACAGGTTCGGCCCTCTGAAGCTTTCTTT. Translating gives CASRARQVRPSEAFF.

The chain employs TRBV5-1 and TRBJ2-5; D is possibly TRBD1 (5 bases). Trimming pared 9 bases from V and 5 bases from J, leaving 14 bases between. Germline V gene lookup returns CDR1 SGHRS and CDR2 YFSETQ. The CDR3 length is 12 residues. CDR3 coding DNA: TGCGCCACAGCCAAAGACAGCGAGACCCAGTACTTC. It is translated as CATAKDSETQYF.

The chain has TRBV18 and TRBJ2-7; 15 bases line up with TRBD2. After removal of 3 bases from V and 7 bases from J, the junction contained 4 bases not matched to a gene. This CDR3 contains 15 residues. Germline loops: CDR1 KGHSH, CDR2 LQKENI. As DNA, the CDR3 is TGTGCCAGCTCACCCGGGACTAGCGGGAGGAATGAGCAGTACTTC. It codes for CASSPGTSGRNEQYF.

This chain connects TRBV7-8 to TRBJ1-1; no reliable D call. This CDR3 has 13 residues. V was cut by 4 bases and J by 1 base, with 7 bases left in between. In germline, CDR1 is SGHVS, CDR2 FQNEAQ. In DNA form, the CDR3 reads TGTGCCAGCAGCTATACAGCGAACACTGAAGCTTTCTTT. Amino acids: CASSYTANTEAFF.

The CDR3 DNA follows: TGTGCCAGCAGCAACCAAGAGACCCAGTACTTC. It yields the protein CASSNQETQYF. The V call is TRBV6-1, the J call TRBJ2-5; D uncertain. Looked up from germline, CDR1 is MNHNS and CDR2 is SASEGT. The CDR3 runs to 11 residues. V lost 6 bases, J lost 0 bases, and 2 bases lay in between.

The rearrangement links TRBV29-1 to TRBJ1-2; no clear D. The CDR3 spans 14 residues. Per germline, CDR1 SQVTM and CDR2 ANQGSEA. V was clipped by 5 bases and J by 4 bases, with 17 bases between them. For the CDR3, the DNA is TGCAGCGTTTCGGGAGGGCGGGCGGGCTATGGCTACACCTTC. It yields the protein CSVSGGRAGYGYTF.

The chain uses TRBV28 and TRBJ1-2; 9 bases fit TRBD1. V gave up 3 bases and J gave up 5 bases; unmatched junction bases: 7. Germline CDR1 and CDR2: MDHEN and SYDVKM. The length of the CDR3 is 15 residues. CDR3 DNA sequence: TGTGCCAGCAGTTTTAGCGGACAGGGGCGTTATGGCTACACCTTC. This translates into CASSFSGQGRYGYTF.

The CDR3 here is CASSQVFGQGLNTGELFF. The DNA for the CDR3 is TGTGCCAGCAGCCAAGTCTTCGGACAGGGGTTAAACACCGGGGAGCTGTTTTTT. The chain uses TRBV14 and TRBJ2-2, with TRBD1 matching over 9 bases. This CDR3 has 18 amino acids. The ends lost 1 base at V and 2 bases at J; junction bases unmatched: 8. CDR1 and CDR2 (germline): SGHDN, FVKESK.

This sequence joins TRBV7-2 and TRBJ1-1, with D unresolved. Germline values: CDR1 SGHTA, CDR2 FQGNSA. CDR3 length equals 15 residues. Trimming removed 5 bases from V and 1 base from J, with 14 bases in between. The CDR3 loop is CASSRKGQANTEAFF. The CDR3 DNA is TGTGCCAGCAGCCGAAAAGGGCAGGCGAACACTGAAGCTTTCTTT. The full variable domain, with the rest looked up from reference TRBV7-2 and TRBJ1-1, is GAGVSQSPSNKVTEKGKDVELRCDPISGHTALYWYRQSLGQGLEFLIYFQGNSAPDKSGLPSDRFSAERTGGSVSTLTIQRTQQEDSAVYLCASSRKGQANTEAFFGQGTRLTVV.

The CDR3 DNA follows: TGTGCCAGCAGATCGACTAGCGGGGGGATACAAGAGACCCAGTACTTC. As protein: CASRSTSGGIQETQYF. The rearrangement joins TRBV5-4 to TRBJ2-5, with 13 bases matching TRBD2. Germline V gene data show CDR1 as SGHNT and CDR2 as YYREEE (reference sequence). With 5 bases clipped from V and 2 bases from J, the junction kept 6 bases outside the gene matches. The CDR3 covers 16 residues.

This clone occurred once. CDR3 nucleotides: TGTGCCAGCAGACGACAGGGTTGGGACACTGAAGCTTTCTTT. Protein: CASRRQGWDTEAFF. This chain uses TRBV6-5 with TRBJ1-1, with 7 bases fitting TRBD1. The CDR3 is 14 residues long. Trimming at V came to 6 bases and at J to 3 bases, leaving 7 bases not matched to a gene. Germline CDR1 MNHEY, CDR2 SVGAGI.